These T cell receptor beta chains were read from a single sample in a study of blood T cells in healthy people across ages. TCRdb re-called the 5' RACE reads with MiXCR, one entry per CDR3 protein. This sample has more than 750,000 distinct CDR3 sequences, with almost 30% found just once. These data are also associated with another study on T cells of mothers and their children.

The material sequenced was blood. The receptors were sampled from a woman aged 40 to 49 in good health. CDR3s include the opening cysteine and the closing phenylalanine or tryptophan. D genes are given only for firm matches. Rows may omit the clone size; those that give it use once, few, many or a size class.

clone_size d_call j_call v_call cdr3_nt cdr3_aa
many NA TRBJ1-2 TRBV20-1 TGCAGTGCTAGAGGTTTCGACTATCGGAACTATGGCTACACCTTC CSARGFDYRNYGYTF
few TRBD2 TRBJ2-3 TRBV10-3 TGTGCCATCAGTGGGGCGGCGGGGGGGAGTCCTAGCACAGATACGCAGTATTTT CAISGAAGGSPSTDTQYF
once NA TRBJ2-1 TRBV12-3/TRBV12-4 TGTGCCAGCAGTTGGGCCAGAAAAGAGACCCAGTTCTTC CASSWARKETQFF
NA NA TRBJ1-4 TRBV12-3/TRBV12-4 TGTGCCAGCAGCCTGAGGGGTTTGGCTGAAAAACTGTTTTTT CASSLRGLAEKLFF
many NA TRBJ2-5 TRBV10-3 TGTGCCACCAGCCGGGACGGCGGCATCATATCCGGGGAGACCCAGTACTTC CATSRDGGIISGETQYF
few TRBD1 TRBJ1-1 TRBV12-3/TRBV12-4 TGTGCCAGCACCGAAACAGGGGGGAACACTGAAGCTTTCTTT CASTETGGNTEAFF
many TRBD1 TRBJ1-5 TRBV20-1 TGCAGTGCTAGAGATGGAGGGGGCCATACGCAGCCCCAGCATTTT CSARDGGGHTQPQHF
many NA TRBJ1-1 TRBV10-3 TGTGCCATCAGGGAGGACACTGAAGCTTTCTTT CAIREDTEAFF
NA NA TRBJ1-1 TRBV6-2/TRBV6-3 TGTGCCAGCAGCCCGAACGGGGGCGGAAGAACTGAAGCTTTCTTT CASSPNGGGRTEAFF
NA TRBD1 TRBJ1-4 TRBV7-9 TGTGCCAGCAGCCGTCGGACAGGGGGAGATGAAAAACTGTTTTTT CASSRRTGGDEKLFF
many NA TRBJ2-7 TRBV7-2 TGTGCCAGCAGCTTAGACTGGGGGCCCCTTGGATACGAGCAGTACTTC CASSLDWGPLGYEQYF
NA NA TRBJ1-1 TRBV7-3 TGTGCCAGCAGCTTAACCCAGGGCCGCACTGAAGCTTTCTTT CASSLTQGRTEAFF
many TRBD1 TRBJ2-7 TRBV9 TGTGCCAGCAGCTCCGGACAGGGGGTAGGCGAGCAGTACTTC CASSSGQGVGEQYF
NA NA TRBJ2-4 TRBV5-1 TGCGCCAGCAGCCCGCAGGGCCAAACCTACATTCAGTACTTC CASSPQGQTYIQYF
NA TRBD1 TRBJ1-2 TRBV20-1 TGCAGTGCTTGGACGGGACAGGGGAAGGGGGGCTACACCTTC CSAWTGQGKGGYTF
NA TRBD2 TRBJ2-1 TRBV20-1 TGCAGTGCTAGGCCCCTCGGGGGTAGCGGGGGGAGCAATGAGCAGTTCTTC CSARPLGGSGGSNEQFF
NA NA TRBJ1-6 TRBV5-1 TGCGCCAGCAGCTCCGACGGACAGAATAATTCACCCCTCCACTTT CASSSDGQNNSPLHF
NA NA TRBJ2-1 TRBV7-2 TGTGCCAGCACCCCGGGAAGGGCGAGTGGGCAGTTCTTC CASTPGRASGQFF
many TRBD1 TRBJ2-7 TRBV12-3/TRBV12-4 TGTGCCAGCAGGCCAGAGGGGGCGTTCGGCGAGCAGTACTTC CASRPEGAFGEQYF
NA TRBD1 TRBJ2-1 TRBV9 TGTGCCAGCAGCGTAGCTCGGGACAGAAACTACAATGAGCAGTTCTTC CASSVARDRNYNEQFF
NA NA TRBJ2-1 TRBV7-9 TGTGCCAGCAACGGCGGGATGGCCTACAATGAGCAGTTCTTC CASNGGMAYNEQFF
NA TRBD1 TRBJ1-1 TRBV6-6 TGTGCCACCGAGAACAGGGGGCGGGGGACTGAAGCTTTCTTT CATENRGRGTEAFF
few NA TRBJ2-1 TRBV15 TGTGCCACCAGGGAGGGGGGGCCGTACAATGAGCAGTTCTTC CATREGGPYNEQFF
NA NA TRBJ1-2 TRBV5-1 TGCGCCAGCAGCGACGGAGACAGGAATATTAACTATGGCTACACCTTC CASSDGDRNINYGYTF
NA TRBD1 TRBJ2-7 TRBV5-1 TGCGCCAGCAGCCCAGTCGACAGGGGGAGCTCCTACGAGCAGTACTTC CASSPVDRGSSYEQYF
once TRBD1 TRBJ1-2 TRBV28 TGTGCCAGCAGAACGGACAGGGGTCTTTATGGCTACACCTTC CASRTDRGLYGYTF
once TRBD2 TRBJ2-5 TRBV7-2 TGTGCCGGCAATCGTACTAGCGGGGGGGAAGAGACCCAGTACTTT CAGNRTSGGEETQYF
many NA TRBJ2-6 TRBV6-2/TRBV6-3 TGTGCCAGCACTAGACCCGGGGGGGCCAACGTCCTGACTTTC CASTRPGGANVLTF
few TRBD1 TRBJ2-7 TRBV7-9 TGTGCCAGCAGCTCCTCCGGGACAGGGCCCTACGAGCAGTACTTC CASSSSGTGPYEQYF
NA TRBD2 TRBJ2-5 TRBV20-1 TGCAGTGCTAGATCCAGCGGGAGGGCCTGGGAGACCCAGTACTTC CSARSSGRAWETQYF
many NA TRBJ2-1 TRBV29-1 TGCAGCGTTGAGTCGGCGGAGGGGCCTTTCCTCTACAATGAGCAGTTCTTC CSVESAEGPFLYNEQFF
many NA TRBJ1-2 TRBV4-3 TGCGCCAGCAGCCAGGGGACCGGGCCCTATGGCTACACCTTC CASSQGTGPYGYTF
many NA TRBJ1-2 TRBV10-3 TGTGCCATCAGTGGAGACAGGCACGCTAACTATGGCTACACCTTC CAISGDRHANYGYTF
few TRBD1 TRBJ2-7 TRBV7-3 TGTGCCAGCAGCTTAATCGGGACAGGGGGCTCCTACAATGAGCAGTACTTC CASSLIGTGGSYNEQYF
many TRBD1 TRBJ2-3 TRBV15 TGTGCCACCAGCAGCAACAGGGGGACCACAGATACGCAGTATTTT CATSSNRGTTDTQYF
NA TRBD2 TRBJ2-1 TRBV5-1 TGCGCCAGCAGCTTGCCCCTCCGGGCTAGCGGGGGGGAATACAATGAGCAGTTCTTC CASSLPLRASGGEYNEQFF
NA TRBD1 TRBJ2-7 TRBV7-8 TGTGCCAGCAGCTTACGGACAGGGGGCTCGGGTGAGCAGTACTTC CASSLRTGGSGEQYF
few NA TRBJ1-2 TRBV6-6 TGTGCCAGCAGTGCTGACAGCCTTTACCCTAAATATGGCTACACCTTC CASSADSLYPKYGYTF
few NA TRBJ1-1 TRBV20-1 TGCAGTGCAGCAAAAGGGGGACATCTGAGAACTGAAGCTTTCTTT CSAAKGGHLRTEAFF
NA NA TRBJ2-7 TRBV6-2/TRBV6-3 TGTGCCAGCACCGCCAGGGTGTTCGGCTACGAGCAGTACTTC CASTARVFGYEQYF
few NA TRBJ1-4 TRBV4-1 TGCGCCAGCAGCCAAGTGAGGGAAAAACTGTTTTTT CASSQVREKLFF
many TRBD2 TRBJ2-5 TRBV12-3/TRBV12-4 TGTGCCAGCAGTTTGGGGACTAGCGGGGTCTCAGGGACCCAGTACTTC CASSLGTSGVSGTQYF
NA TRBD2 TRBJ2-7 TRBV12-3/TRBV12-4 TGTGCCAGCAGTAGCGAAACTAGCGGGAGAGGGAATCGGGTCTCCTACGAGCAGTACTTC CASSSETSGRGNRVSYEQYF
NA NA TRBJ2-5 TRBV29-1 TGCAGCGTTGGACAGATGGAGACCCAGTACTTC CSVGQMETQYF